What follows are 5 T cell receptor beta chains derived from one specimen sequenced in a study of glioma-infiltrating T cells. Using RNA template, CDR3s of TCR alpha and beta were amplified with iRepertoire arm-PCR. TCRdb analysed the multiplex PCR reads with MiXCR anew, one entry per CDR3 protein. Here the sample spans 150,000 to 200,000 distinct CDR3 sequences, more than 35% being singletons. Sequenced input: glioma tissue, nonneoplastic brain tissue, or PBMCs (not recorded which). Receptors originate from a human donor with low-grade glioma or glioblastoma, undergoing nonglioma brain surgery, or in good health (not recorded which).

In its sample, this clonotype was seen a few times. The CDR3 sequence: CSASIGLAGGLAYEQYF. In DNA, the CDR3 is TGCAGTGCTAGTATTGGACTAGCGGGAGGGCTCGCCTACGAGCAGTACTTC. The chain uses TRBV20-1 and TRBJ2-7; 15 positions agree with TRBD2. CDR1 is DFQATT and CDR2 is SNEGSKA in the germline V gene (reference sequence). V lost 3 bases to trimming and J lost 2 bases; unmatched junction nucleotides: 8. The CDR3 is 17 residues long.

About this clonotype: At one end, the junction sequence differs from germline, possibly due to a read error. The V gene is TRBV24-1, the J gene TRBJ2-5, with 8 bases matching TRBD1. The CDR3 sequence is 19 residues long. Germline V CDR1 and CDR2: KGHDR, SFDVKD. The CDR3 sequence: CATSDSRTGWGDNLETQYF. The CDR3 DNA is TGTGCCACCAGTGACTCCAGGACAGGGTGGGGAGACAATTTAGAGACGCAGTACTTC.

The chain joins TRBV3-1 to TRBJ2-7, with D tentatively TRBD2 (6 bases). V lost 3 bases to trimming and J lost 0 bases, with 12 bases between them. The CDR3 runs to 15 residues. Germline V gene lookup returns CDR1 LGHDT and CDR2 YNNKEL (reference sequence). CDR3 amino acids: CASSQAGRPSYEQYF. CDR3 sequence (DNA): TGTGCCAGCAGCCAGGCGGGGCGCCCCTCCTACGAGCAGTACTTC.

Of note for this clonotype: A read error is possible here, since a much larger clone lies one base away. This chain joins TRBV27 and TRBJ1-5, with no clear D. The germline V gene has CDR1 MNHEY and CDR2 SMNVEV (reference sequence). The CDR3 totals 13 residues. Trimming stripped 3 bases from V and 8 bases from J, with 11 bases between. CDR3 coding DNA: TGTGCCAGCAGTTTTCGGGGAGGTAAGCCCCAGCATTTT. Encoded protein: CASSFRGGKPQHF.

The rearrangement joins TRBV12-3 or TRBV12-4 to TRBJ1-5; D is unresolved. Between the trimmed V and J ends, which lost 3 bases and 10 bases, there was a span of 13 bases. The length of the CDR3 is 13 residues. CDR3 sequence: CASSFGEMRPQHF. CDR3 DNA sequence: TGTGCCAGCAGTTTCGGGGAGATGAGACCCCAGCATTTT.